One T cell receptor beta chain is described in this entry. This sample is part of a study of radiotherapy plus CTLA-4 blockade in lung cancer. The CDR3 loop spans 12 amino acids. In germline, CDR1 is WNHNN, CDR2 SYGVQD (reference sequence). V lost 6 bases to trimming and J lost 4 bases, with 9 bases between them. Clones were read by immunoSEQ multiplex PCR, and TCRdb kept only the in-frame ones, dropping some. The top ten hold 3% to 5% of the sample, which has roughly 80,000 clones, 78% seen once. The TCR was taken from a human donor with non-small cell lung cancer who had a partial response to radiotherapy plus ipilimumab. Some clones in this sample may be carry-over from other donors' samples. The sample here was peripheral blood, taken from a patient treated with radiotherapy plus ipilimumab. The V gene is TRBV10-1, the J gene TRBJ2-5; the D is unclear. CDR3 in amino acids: CASSGARETQYF. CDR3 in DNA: TGCGCCAGCAGCGGAGCCCGAGAGACCCAGTACTTC.